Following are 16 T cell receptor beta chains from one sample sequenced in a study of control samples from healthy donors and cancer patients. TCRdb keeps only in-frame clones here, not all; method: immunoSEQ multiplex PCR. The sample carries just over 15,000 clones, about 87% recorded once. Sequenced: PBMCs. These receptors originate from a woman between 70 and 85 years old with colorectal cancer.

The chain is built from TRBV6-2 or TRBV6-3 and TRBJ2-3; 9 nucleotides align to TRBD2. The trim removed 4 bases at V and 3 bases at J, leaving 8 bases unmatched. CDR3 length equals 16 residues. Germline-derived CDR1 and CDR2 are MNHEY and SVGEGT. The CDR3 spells CASSFSSGLATDTQYF. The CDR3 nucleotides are TGTGCCAGCAGTTTTTCCTCCGGACTAGCGACAGATACGCAGTATTTT.

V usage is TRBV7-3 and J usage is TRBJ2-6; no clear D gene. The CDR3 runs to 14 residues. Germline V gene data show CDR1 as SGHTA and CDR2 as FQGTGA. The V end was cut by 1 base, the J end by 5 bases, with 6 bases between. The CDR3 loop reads CASSLSHRANVLTF. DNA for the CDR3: TGTGCCAGCAGCTTAAGTCACAGGGCCAACGTCCTGACTTTC. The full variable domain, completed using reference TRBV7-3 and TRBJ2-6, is GAGVSQTPSNKVTEKGKYVELRCDPISGHTALYWYRQSLGQGPEFLIYFQGTGAADDSGLPNDRFFAVRPEGSVSTLKIQRTERGDSAVYLCASSLSHRANVLTFGAGSRLTVL.

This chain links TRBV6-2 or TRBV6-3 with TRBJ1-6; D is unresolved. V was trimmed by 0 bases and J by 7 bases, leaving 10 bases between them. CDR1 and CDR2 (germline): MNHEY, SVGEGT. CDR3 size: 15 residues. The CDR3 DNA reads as TGTGCCAGCAGTTACTCGGCGACGATAAATTCACCCCTCCACTTT. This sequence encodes CASSYSATINSPLHF.

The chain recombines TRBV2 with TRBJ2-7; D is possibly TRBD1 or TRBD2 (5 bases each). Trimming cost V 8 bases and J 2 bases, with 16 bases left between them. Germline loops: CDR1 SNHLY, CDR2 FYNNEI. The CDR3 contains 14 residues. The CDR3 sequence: CASLTGTGPYEQYF. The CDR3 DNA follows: TGTGCCAGCTTGACCGGGACGGGTCCCTACGAGCAGTACTTC.

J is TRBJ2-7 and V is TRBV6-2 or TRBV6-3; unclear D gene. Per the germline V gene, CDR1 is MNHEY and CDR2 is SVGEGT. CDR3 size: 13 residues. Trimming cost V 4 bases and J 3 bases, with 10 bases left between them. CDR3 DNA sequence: TGTGCCAGCAGTTTCGGGCCTCTCTACGAGCAGTACTTC. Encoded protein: CASSFGPLYEQYF.

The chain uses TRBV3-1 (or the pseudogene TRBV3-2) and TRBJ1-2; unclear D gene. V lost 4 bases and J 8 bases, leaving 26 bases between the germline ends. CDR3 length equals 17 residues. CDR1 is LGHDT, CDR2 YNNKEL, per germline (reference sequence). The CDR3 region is CASSPPPGGSSSEGYTF. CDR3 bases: TGTGCCAGCAGCCCTCCCCCCGGTGGCAGTTCCTCAGAGGGCTACACCTTC.

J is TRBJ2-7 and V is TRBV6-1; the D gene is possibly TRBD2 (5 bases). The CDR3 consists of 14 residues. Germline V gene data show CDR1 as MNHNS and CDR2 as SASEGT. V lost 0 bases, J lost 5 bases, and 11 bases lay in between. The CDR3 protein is CASSEAWRADEQYF. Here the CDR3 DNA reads TGTGCCAGCAGTGAAGCATGGAGAGCGGACGAGCAGTACTTC.

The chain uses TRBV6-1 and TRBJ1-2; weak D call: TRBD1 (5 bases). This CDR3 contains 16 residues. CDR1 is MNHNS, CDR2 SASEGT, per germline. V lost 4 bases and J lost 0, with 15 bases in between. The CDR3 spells CASSATPGGSNYGYTF. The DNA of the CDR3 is TGTGCCAGCAGTGCGACTCCGGGGGGATCTAACTATGGCTACACCTTC.

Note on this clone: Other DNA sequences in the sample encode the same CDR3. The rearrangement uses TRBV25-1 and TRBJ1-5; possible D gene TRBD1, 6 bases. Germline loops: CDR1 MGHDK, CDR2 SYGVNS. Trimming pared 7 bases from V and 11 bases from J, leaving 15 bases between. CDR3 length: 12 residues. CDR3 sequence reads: CASKGGAGSQHF. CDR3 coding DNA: TGTGCCAGCAAGGGGGGCGCGGGGTCCCAGCATTTT.

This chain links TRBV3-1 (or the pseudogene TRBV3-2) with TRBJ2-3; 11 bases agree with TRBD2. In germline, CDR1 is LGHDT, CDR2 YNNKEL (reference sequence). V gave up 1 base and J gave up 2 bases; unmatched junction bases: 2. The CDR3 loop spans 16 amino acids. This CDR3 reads CASSQASGGNTDTQYF. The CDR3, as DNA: TGTGCCAGCAGCCAAGCTAGCGGGGGGAACACAGATACGCAGTATTTT.

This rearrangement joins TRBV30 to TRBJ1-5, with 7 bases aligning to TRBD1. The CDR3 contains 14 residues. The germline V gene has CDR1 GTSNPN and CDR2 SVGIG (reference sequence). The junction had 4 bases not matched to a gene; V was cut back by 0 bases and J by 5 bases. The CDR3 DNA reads TGTGCCTGGAGTGTGCCAGGGGGGGATCAGCCCCAGCATTTT. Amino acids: CAWSVPGGDQPQHF.

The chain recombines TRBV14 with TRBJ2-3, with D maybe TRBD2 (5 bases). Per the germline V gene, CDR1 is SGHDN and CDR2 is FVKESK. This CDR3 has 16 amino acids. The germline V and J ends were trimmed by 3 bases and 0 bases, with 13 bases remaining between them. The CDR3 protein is CASSHLGGGSTDTQYF. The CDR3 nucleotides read TGTGCCAGCAGCCACCTAGGAGGCGGGAGCACAGATACGCAGTATTTT. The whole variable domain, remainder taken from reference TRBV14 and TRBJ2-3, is EAGVTQFPSHSVIEKGQTVTLRCDPISGHDNLYWYRRVMGKEIKFLLHFVKESKQDESGMPNNRFLAERTGGTYSTLKVQPAELEDSGVYFCASSHLGGGSTDTQYFGPGTRLTVL.

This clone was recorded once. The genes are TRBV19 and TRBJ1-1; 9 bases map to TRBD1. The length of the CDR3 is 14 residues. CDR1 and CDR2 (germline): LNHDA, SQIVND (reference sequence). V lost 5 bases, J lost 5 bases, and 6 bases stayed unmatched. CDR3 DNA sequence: TGTGCCAGTAGTCCGAGGACAGGGGAGACTGAAGCTTTCTTT. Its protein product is CASSPRTGETEAFF.

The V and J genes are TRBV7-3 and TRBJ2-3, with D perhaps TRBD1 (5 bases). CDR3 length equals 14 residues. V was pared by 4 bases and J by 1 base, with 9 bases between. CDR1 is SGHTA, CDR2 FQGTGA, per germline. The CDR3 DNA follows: TGTGCCAGCAGCTGGGGCGGCGGCACAGATACGCAGTATTTT. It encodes CASSWGGGTDTQYF.

The CDR3 bases are TGCGCCAGCAGCTTGCAAGGGACGGCTAATGAAAAACTGTTTTTT. Amino acids: CASSLQGTANEKLFF. The chain employs TRBV5-1 and TRBJ1-4; TRBD1 is a possible D gene (5 bases). V was trimmed by 1 base and J by 3 bases, leaving 10 bases between them. From germline, CDR1 is SGHRS and CDR2 YFSETQ. There are 15 residues in the CDR3.

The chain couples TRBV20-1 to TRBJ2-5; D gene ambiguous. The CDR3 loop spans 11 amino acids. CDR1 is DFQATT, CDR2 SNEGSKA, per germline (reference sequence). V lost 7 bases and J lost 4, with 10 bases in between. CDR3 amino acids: CSVAATETQYF. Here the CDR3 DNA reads TGCAGTGTAGCTGCAACAGAGACCCAGTACTTC.